This section outlines one T cell receptor beta chain sequence together with its context. This sample is part of a study of T cells after yellow fever vaccination. Study in general: Some fractions had low cell numbers, and these were prepared with SMART-Seq v4 Ultra Low Input.

Germline loops: CDR1 SGHKS, CDR2 YYEKEE (reference sequence). The CDR3 contains 12 residues. The V end lost 0 bases, the J end lost 5 bases, and 5 bases lay between the germline ends. In TCRdb, the 5' RACE reads were re-called with MiXCR into one record per CDR3 protein. The sample holds tens of thousands of distinct CDR3 sequences, approximately 7% seen once. The chain combines TRBV5-5 with TRBJ2-5; D remains ambiguous. The sample consisted of CD8+ T cells sorted from PBMCs, taken 4 to 5 days after the first yellow fever vaccination. This TCR was sampled from a man in his late teens or twenties who received the YFV17D yellow fever vaccine. CDR3 nucleotides: TGTGCCAGCAGCTTGGGGGTGGAGACCCAGTACTTC. It codes for CASSLGVETQYF.